This T cell receptor beta chain was sequenced in a study of blood T cell repertoires in COVID-19. Study-level information: From T cells, B-cell-depleted T cells, or PBMCs came the material, which was cDNA or gDNA.

The CDR3 contains 14 residues. V was pared by 3 bases and J by 7 bases, with 12 bases between. CDR1 MNHNS and CDR2 SASEGT come from the germline V gene. In the original processing: Estimated nucleated cell counts came from reference gene primer amplification. The data were produced by immunoSEQ multiplex PCR, yet TCRdb's version contains in-frame clones alone and is incomplete. V, J and clone size are taken as reported in that table, and D and trimming were inferred from the DNA itself. The sample includes 200,000 to 300,000 clones, around four fifths seen only once; the top ten take around 6.5%. This clonotype was obtained from a woman aged 55-69 years with active or convalescent COVID-19. Sequencing was performed on peripheral blood. The chain joins TRBV6-1 to TRBJ2-2, with D tentatively TRBD2 (7 bases). DNA of the CDR3: TGTGCCAGCAGTGAGACTAGGGGGGGCGGGGAGCTGTTTTTT. This codes for CASSETRGGGELFF.